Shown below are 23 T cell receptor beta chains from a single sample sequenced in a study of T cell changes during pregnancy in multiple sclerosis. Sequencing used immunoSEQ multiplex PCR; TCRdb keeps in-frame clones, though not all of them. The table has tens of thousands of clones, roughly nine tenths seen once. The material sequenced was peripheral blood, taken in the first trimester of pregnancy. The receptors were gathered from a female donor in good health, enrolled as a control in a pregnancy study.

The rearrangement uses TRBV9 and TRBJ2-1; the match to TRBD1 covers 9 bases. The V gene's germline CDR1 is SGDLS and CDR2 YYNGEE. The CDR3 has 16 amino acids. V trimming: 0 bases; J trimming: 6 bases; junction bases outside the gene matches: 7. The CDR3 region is CASSVDPGTGTNEQFF. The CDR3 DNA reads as TGTGCCAGCAGCGTAGACCCCGGGACAGGGACCAATGAGCAGTTCTTC. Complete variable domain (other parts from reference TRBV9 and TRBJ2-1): DSGVTQTPKHLITATGQRVTLRCSPRSGDLSVYWYQQSLDQGLQFLIQYYNGEERAKGNILERFSAQQFPDLHSELNLSSLELGDSALYFCASSVDPGTGTNEQFFGPGTRLTVL.

As DNA, the CDR3 is TGCGCCAGCAGCCAATTGTACAGGGGGACCTCCTACGAGCAGTACTTC. Residues: CASSQLYRGTSYEQYF. The gene calls are TRBV4-1 and TRBJ2-7; 8 bases map to TRBD1. V was pared by 2 bases and J by 0 bases, with 6 bases of the junction left unmatched. The CDR3 contains 16 residues. Germline V lookup: CDR1 MGHRA, CDR2 YSYEKL.

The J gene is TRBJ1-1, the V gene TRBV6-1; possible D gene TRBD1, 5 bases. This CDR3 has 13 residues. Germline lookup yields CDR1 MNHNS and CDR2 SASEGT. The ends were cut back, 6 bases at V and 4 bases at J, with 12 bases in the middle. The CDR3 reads CASRGTYRTEAFF. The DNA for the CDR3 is TGTGCCAGCAGGGGGACTTACCGCACTGAAGCTTTCTTT.

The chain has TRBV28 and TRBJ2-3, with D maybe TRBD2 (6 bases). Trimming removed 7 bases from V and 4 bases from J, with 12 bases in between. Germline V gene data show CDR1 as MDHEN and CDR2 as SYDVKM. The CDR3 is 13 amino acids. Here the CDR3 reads CASTRGGSDTQYF. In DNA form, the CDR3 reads TGTGCCAGCACTAGAGGAGGGTCAGATACGCAGTATTTT. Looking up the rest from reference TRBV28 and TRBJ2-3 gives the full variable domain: DVKVTQSSRYLVKRTGEKVFLECVQDMDHENMFWYRQDPGLGLRLIYFSYDVKMKEKGDIPEGYSVSREKKERFSLILESASTNQTSMYLCASTRGGSDTQYFGPGTRLTVL.

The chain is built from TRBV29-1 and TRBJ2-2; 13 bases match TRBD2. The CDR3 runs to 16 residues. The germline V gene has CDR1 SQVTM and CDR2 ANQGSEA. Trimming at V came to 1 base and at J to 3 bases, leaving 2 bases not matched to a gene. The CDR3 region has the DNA TGCAGCGTTGAAGGACTAGCGGGGGGCGACACCGGGGAGCTGTTTTTT. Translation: CSVEGLAGGDTGELFF.

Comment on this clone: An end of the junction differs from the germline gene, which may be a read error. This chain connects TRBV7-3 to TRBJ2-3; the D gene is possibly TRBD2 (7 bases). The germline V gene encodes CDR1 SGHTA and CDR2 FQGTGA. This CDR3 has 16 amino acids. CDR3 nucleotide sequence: TGTGCCAGCAGTGAATCGGGGGGCCGGGCCACAGGTACGCAGTATTTT. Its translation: CASSESGGRATGTQYF.

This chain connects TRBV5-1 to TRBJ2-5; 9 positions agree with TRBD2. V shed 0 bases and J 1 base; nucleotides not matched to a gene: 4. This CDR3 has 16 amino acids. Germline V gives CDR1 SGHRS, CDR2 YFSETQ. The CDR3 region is CASSLGSGGFQETQYF. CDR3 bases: TGCGCCAGCAGCTTGGGTAGCGGGGGATTCCAAGAGACCCAGTACTTC.

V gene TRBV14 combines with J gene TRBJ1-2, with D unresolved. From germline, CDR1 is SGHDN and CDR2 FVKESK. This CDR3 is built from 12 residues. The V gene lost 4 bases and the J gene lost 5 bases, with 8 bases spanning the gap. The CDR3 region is CASSPTGYGYTF. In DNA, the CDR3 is TGTGCCAGCAGCCCGACGGGTTATGGCTACACCTTC.

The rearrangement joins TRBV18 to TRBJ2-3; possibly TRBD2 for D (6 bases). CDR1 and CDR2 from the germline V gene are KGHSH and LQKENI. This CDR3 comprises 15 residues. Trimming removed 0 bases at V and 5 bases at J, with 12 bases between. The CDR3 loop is CASSPPNSGGDTQYF. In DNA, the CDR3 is TGTGCCAGCTCACCACCTAATAGCGGAGGAGATACGCAGTATTTT. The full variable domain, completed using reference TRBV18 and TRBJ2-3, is NAGVMQNPRHLVRRRGQEARLRCSPMKGHSHVYWYRQLPEEGLKFMVYLQKENIIDESGMPKERFSAEFPKEGPSILRIQQVVRGDSAAYFCASSPPNSGGDTQYFGPGTRLTVL.

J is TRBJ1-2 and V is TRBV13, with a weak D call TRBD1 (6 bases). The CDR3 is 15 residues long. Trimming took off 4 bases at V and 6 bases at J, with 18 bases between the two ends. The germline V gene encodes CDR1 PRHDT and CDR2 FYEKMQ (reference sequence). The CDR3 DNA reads TGTGCCAGCAGCTCCCGGACAGTTTTTCTAGATGGCTACACCTTC. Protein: CASSSRTVFLDGYTF.

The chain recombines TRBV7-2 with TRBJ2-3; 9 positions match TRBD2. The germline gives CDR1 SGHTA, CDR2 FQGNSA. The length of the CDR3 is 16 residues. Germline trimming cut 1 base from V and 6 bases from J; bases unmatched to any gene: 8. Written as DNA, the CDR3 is TGTGCCAGCAGCTTAGGCGGGGGGGCGCCTGGGGATACGCAGTATTTT. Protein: CASSLGGGAPGDTQYF.

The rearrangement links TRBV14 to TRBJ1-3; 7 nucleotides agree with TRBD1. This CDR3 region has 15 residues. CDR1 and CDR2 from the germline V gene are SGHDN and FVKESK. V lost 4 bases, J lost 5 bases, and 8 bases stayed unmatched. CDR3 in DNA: TGTGCCAGCAGCCCCCTCCGGGACAGCAGAAACACCATATATTTT. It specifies CASSPLRDSRNTIYF.

The CDR3 protein is CASSSPPWYQPQHF. As DNA, the CDR3 is TGTGCCAGCAGTAGCCCCCCGTGGTATCAGCCCCAGCATTTT. The rearrangement joins TRBV27 to TRBJ1-5, with D unresolved. Trimming removed 5 bases at V and 5 bases at J, with 13 bases between. Germline CDR1 is MNHEY and CDR2 is SMNVEV (reference sequence). This CDR3 spans 14 amino acids.

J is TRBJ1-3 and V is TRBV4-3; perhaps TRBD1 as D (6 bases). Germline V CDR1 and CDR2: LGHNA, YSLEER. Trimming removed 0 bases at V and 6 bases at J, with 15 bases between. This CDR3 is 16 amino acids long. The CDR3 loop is CASSQEARSGANTIYF. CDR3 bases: TGCGCCAGCAGCCAAGAAGCGAGGTCAGGGGCAAACACCATATATTTT.

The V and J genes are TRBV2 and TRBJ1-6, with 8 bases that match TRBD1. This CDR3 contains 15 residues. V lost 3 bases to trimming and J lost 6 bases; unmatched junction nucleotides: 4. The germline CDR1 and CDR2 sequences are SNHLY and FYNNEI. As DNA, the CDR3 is TGTGCCAGCAGTGATGGAGACAGGGGTAATTCACCCCTCCACTTT. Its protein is CASSDGDRGNSPLHF.

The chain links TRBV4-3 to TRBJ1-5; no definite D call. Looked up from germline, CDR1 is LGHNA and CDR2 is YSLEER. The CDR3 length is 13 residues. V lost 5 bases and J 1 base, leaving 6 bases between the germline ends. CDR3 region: CASSKESNQPQHF. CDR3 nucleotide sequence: TGCGCCAGCAGCAAGGAGAGCAATCAGCCCCAGCATTTT.

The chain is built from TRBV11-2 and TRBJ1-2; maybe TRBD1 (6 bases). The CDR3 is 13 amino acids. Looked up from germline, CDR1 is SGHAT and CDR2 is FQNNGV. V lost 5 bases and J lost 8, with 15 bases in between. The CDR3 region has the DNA TGTGCCAGCAGCCTCCCCGGGGGGCGAGGCTACACCTTC. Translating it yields CASSLPGGRGYTF.

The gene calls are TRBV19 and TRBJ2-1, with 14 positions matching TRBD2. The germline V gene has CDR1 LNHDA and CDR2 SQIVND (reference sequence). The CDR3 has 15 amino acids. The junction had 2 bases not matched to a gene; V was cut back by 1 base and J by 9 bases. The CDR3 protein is CASSIAGTSGSEQFF. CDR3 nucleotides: TGTGCCAGTAGTATAGCCGGGACTAGCGGGAGTGAGCAGTTCTTC.

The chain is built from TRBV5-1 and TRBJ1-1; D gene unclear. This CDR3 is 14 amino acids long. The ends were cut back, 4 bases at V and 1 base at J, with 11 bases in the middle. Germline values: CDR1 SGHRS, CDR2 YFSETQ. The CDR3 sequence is CASSAALPNTEAFF. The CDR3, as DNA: TGCGCCAGCAGCGCGGCCCTCCCGAACACTGAAGCTTTCTTT.

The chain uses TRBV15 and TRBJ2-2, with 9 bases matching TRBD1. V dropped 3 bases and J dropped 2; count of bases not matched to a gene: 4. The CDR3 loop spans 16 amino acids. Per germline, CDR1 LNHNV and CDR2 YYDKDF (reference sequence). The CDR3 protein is CATSRPGQGNTGELFF. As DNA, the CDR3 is TGTGCCACCAGCAGGCCGGGACAGGGCAACACCGGGGAGCTGTTTTTT.

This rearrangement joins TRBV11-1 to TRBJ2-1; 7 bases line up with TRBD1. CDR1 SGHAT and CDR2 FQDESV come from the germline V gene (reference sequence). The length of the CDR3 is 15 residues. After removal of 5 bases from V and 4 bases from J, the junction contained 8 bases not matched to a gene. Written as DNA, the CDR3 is TGTGCCAGCAGCACGGGACAGACTCTTTACAATGAGCAGTTCTTC. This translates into CASSTGQTLYNEQFF.

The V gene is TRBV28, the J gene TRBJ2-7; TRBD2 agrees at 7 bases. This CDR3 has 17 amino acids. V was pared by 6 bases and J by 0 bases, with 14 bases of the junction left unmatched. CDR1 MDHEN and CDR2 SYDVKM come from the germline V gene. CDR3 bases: TGTGCCAGCAGCTTGAGATCGATAGCGGGTAGCTCCTACGAGCAGTACTTC. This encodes CASSLRSIAGSSYEQYF.

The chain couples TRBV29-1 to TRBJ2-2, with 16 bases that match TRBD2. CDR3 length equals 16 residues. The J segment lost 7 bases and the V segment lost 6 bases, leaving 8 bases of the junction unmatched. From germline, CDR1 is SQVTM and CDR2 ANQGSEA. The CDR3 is CSVGGTSGRAIGELFF. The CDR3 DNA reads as TGCAGCGTCGGTGGGACTAGCGGGAGGGCCATCGGGGAGCTGTTTTTT.